This T cell receptor beta chain was identified during a study of T cell responses to AZD1222 COVID-19 vaccine (dated by TCRdb to the early 2020s). At the level of the whole study: A total of approximately 240 trial participants underwent TCR sequencing, of whom 200 to 220 had received two doses of AZD1222 and some 25 had received two doses of the MenACWY control vaccine. Trial participants were enrolled by age into 18-55, 56-69 and 70-plus year subgroups, with about 150, 27 and 61 TCR-sequenced participants respectively.

Points the paper makes about the study in general: Vaccine-associated CD4 TCRs spanned the whole spike protein, with dominant responses in regions 160-218 and 743-854. Reportedly, almost half of the unique spike-specific TCRs recognized epitopes lying outside the regions that are mutated in the B.1.351 and B.1.1.7 variants. Only five to seven AZD1222 recipients were SARS-CoV-2 seropositive at baseline, limiting conclusions about previously exposed vaccinees. Participants were mostly white British, with more females than males. The authors suggested clonal diversity may have been underestimated. After two AZD1222 doses, both the breadth and the depth of spike-specific TCRs were significantly higher than at day 0 and than in MenACWY recipients. Because no day 14 peak-response samples were available, the repertoires could be characterized only after the peak T cell response. The 56-69-year group was small, and its depth increase did not reach significance, likely because of low power.

The CDR3 regions of human TCRbeta chains were analyzed by immunosequencing. In the paper's pipeline: TCRs in the repertoires were matched against a reference library of SARS-CoV-2-specific TCRs that had been generated with the MIRA antigen-specificity platform. Breadth was defined as the fraction of unique TCRs that were SARS-CoV-2-associated, and depth was defined as the fraction of total T cells that were SARS-CoV-2-associated. Using the MIRA data, each spike-specific TCR was mapped to the spike region that the TCR reacts to and placed in a CD4 or CD8 class. Log10-transformed breadth and depth values were compared by one-way ANOVA with Sidak's multiple comparisons tests. The table was pulled from immuneACCESS by TCRdb, which kept in-frame rearrangements only. Such tables lose some clones; where checked, under half of the loss comes from unresolved V genes, and the rest has no known cause. For V, J and clone size, that table is used; D and trimming come from the DNA. The sample contains about 150,000 clones, 88% of them found a single time. The ten biggest clones cover about 4.9% of the sample.

For this clone: Its antigen has not been determined. Base qualities are not provided; no much larger clone lies one nucleotide away.

The sample's time point, from its label and the paper: about 28 days (+/-7) after the second vaccine dose. The label giving this sample's treatment or condition can be read as: meningococcal conjugate vaccine given as trial control. Samples from vaccinated people were obtained from the UK trials COV001 and COV002, which included a single-blind randomized controlled phase 2/3 trial of AZD1222 (ChAdOx1 nCoV-19) in healthy adults. For TCRbeta chain sequencing, PBMC samples from trial participants were taken at day 0 and at day 28 after the second dose. Sequences LNHDA (CDR1) and SQIVND (CDR2) are obtained from the germline V gene (reference sequence). The CDR3 sequence holds 15 residues, the cysteine and phenylalanine included. Of the read, only the CDR3 DNA is kept; its 45 bases are in frame from base 1. Cut back by 8 bases and 2 bases, the V and J ends lie 18 bases apart.

The TCR sequence derives from an adult who received the MenACWY meningococcal vaccine as a control. Sequenced material: peripheral blood, taken 28 days after the second dose of the MenACWY control vaccine. The chain links TRBV19 with TRBJ1-1; no D gene call is confident. The CDR3 corresponds to CASRGLSPFNTEAFF. The bases read TGTGCCAGTCGAGGGCTATCCCCTTTCAACACTGAAGCTTTCTTT. Reference TRBV19 and TRBJ1-1 proteins supply the regions before and after the CDR3; the full variable domain is: DGGITQSPKYLFRKEGQNVTLSCEQNLNHDAMYWYRQDPGQGLRLIYYSQIVNDFQKGDIAEGYSVSREKKESFPLTVTSAQKNPTAFYLCASRGLSPFNTEAFFGQGTRLTVV.